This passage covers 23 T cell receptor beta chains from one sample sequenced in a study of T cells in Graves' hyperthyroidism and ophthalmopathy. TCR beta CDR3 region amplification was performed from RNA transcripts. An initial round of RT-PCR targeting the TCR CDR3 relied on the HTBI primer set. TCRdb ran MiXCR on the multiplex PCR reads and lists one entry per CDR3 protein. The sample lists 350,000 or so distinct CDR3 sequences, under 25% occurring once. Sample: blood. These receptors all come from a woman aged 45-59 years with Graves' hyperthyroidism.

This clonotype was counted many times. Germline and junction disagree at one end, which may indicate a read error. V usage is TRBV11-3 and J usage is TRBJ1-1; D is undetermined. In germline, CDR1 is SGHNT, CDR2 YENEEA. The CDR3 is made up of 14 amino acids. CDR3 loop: CASSLDEVNTEAFF. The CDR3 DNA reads TGCGCCAGCAGCTTGGACGAGGTGAACACTGAAGCTTTCTTT.

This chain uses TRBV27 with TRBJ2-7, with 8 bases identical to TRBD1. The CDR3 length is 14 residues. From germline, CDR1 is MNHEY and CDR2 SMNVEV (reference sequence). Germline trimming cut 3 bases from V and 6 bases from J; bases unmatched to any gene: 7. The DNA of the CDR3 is TGTGCCAGCAGTTTCTACGGACAGGGCTCCGAGCAGTACTTC. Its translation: CASSFYGQGSEQYF.

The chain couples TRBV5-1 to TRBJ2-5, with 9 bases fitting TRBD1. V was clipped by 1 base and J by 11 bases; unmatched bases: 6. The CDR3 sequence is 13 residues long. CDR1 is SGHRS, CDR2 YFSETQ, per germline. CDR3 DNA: TGCGCCAGCAGCTTGAAACAGGGGGCGAAACAGTACTTC. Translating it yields CASSLKQGAKQYF.

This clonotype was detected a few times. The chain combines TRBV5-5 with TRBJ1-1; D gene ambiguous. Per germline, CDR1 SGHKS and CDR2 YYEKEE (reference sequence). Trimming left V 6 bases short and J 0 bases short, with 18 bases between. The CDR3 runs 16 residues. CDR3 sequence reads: CASTTFGGNLNTEAFF. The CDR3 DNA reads TGTGCCAGCACCACGTTTGGTGGGAATTTGAACACTGAAGCTTTCTTT.

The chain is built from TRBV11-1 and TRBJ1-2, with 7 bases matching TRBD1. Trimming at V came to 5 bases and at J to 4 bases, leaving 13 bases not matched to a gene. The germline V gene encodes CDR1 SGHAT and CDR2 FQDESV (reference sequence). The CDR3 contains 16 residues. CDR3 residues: CASSRRDRRLPYGYTF. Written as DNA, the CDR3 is TGTGCCAGCAGCCGTAGGGACAGACGTCTACCCTATGGCTACACCTTC. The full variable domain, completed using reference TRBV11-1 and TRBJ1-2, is EAEVAQSPRYKITEKSQAVAFWCDPISGHATLYWYRQILGQGPELLVQFQDESVVDDSQLPKDRFSAERLKGVDSTLKIQPAELGDSAMYLCASSRRDRRLPYGYTFGSGTRLTVV.

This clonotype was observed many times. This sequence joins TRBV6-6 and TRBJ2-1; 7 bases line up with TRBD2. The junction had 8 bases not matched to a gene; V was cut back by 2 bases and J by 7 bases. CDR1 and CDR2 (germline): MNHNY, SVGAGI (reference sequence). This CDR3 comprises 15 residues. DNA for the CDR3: TGTGCCAGCAGTTACGGGGCGGGAGATAGTAATGAGCAGTTCTTC. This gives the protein CASSYGAGDSNEQFF.

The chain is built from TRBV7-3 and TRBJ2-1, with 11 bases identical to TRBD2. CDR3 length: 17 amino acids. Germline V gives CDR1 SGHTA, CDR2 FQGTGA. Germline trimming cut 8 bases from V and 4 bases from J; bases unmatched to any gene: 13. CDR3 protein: CASGPSLPSGRYNEQFF. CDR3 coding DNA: TGTGCCAGCGGACCTAGCCTGCCTAGCGGGAGGTACAATGAGCAGTTCTTC.

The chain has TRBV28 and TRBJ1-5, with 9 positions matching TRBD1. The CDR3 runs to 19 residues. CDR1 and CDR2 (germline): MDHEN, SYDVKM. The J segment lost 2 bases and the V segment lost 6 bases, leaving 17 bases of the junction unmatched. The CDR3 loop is CASSHSLFGTGYGNQPQHF. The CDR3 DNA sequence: TGTGCCAGCAGCCACTCCCTTTTCGGGACAGGGTATGGCAATCAGCCCCAGCATTTT.

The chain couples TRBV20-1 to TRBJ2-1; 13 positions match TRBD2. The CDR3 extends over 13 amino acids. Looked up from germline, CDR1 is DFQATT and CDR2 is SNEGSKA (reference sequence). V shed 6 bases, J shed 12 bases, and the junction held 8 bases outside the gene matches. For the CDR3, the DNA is TGCAGTGCCATCGGACTAGCGGGAGTTGGGCAGTTCTTC. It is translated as CSAIGLAGVGQFF.

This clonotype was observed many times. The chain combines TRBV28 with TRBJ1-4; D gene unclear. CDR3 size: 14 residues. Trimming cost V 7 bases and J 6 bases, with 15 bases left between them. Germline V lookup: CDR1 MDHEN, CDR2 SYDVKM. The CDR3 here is CASISSGSDEKLFF. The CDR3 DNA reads TGTGCCAGCATTTCGAGCGGATCGGATGAAAAACTGTTTTTT.

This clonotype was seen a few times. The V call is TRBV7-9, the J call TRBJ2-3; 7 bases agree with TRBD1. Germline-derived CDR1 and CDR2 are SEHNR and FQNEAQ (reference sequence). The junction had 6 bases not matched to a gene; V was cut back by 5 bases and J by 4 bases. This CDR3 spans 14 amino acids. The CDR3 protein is CASSRTTGADTQYF. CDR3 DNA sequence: TGTGCCAGCAGCCGAACAACAGGGGCAGATACGCAGTATTTT.

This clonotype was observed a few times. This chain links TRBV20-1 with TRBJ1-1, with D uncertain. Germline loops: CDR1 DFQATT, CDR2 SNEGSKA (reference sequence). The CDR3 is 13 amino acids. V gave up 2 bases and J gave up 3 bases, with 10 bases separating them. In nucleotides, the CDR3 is TGCAGTGCTAGAAGACGGAGGGACACTGAAGCTTTCTTT. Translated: CSARRRRDTEAFF.

The CDR3: CASRRDAQAYGYTF. CDR3 DNA: TGCGCCAGCAGGCGGGACGCCCAAGCCTATGGCTACACCTTC. The chain combines TRBV5-1 with TRBJ1-2; D is possibly TRBD1 (5 bases). V was pared by 5 bases and J by 4 bases, with 15 bases between. This CDR3 region has 14 residues. Germline-derived CDR1 and CDR2 are SGHRS and YFSETQ.

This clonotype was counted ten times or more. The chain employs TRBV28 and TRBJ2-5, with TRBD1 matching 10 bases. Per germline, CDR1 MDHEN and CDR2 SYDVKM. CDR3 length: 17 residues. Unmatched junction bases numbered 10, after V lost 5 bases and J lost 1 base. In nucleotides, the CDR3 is TGTGCCAGCAGTACTCGAGGGACAGGGGCGGCCCAAGAGACCCAGTACTTC. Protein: CASSTRGTGAAQETQYF. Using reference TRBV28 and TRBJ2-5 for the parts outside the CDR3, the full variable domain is DVKVTQSSRYLVKRTGEKVFLECVQDMDHENMFWYRQDPGLGLRLIYFSYDVKMKEKGDIPEGYSVSREKKERFSLILESASTNQTSMYLCASSTRGTGAAQETQYFGPGTRLLVL.

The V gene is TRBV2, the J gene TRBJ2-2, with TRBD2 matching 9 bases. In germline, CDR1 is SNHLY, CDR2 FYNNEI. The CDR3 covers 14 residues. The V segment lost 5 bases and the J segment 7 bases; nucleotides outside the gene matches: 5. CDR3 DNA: TGTGCCAGCAGTTTAGCGGGGGAGGTCGGGGAGCTGTTTTTT. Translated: CASSLAGEVGELFF.

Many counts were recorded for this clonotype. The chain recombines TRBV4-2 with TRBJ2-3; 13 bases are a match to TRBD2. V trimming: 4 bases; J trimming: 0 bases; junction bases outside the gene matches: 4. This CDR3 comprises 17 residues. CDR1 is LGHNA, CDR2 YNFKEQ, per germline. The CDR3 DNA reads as TGTGCCAGCAGCCCTCGACTAGCGGGGGGCAGCACAGATACGCAGTATTTT. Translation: CASSPRLAGGSTDTQYF.

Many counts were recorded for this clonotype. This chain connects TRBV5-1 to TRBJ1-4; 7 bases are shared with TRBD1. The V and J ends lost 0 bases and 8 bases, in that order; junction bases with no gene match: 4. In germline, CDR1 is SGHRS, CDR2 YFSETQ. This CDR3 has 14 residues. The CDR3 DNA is TGCGCCAGCAGCTTGGGACAGGGAAGGGAAAAACTGTTTTTT. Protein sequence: CASSLGQGREKLFF.

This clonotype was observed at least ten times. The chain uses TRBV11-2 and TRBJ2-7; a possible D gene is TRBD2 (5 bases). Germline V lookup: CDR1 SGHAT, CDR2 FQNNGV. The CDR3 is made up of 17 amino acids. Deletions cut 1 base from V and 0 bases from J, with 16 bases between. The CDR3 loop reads CASSLGGLASSSYEQYF. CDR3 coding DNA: TGTGCCAGCAGCTTAGGTGGATTAGCGTCGAGCTCCTACGAGCAGTACTTC. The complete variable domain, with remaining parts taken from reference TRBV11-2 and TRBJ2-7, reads EAGVAQSPRYKIIEKRQSVAFWCNPISGHATLYWYQQILGQGPKLLIQFQNNGVVDDSQLPKDRFSAERLKGVDSTLKIQPAKLEDSAVYLCASSLGGLASSSYEQYFGPGTRLTVT.

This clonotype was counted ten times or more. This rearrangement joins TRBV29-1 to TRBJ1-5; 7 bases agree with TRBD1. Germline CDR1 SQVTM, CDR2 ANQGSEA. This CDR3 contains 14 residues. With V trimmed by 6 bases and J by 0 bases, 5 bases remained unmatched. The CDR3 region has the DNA TGCAGCGTCGGGACAGATTATAGCAATCAGCCCCAGCATTTT. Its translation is CSVGTDYSNQPQHF. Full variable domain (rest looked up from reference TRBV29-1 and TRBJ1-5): SAVISQKPSRDICQRGTSLTIQCQVDSQVTMMFWYRQQPGQSLTLIATANQGSEATYESGFVIDKFPISRPNLTFSTLTVSNMSPEDSSIYLCSVGTDYSNQPQHFGDGTRLSIL.

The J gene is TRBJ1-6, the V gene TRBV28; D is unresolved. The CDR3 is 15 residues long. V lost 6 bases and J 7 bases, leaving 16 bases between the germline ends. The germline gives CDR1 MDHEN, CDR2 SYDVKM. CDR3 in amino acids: CASRPSDGGNSPLHF. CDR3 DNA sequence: TGTGCCAGCAGGCCATCCGACGGAGGGAATTCACCCCTCCACTTT.

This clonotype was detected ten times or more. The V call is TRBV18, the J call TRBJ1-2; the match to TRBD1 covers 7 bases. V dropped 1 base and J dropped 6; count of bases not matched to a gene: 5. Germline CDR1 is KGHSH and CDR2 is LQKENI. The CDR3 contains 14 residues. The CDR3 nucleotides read TGTGCCAGCTCACCACTCAGGGGGGCGGATGGCTACACCTTC. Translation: CASSPLRGADGYTF.

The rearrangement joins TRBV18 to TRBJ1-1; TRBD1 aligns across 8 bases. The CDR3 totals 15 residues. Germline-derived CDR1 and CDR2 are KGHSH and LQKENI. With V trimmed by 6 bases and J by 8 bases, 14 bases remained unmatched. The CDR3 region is CASSNTQGAHLEAFF. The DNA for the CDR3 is TGTGCCAGCTCCAATACCCAGGGGGCGCATCTAGAAGCTTTCTTT.

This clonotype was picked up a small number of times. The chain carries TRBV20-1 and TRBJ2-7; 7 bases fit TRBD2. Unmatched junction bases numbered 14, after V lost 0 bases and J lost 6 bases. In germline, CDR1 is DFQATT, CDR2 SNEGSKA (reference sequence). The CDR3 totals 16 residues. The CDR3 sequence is CSARDWGGVNSGEQYF. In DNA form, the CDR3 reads TGCAGTGCTAGAGACTGGGGGGGGGTGAATTCCGGCGAGCAGTACTTC.